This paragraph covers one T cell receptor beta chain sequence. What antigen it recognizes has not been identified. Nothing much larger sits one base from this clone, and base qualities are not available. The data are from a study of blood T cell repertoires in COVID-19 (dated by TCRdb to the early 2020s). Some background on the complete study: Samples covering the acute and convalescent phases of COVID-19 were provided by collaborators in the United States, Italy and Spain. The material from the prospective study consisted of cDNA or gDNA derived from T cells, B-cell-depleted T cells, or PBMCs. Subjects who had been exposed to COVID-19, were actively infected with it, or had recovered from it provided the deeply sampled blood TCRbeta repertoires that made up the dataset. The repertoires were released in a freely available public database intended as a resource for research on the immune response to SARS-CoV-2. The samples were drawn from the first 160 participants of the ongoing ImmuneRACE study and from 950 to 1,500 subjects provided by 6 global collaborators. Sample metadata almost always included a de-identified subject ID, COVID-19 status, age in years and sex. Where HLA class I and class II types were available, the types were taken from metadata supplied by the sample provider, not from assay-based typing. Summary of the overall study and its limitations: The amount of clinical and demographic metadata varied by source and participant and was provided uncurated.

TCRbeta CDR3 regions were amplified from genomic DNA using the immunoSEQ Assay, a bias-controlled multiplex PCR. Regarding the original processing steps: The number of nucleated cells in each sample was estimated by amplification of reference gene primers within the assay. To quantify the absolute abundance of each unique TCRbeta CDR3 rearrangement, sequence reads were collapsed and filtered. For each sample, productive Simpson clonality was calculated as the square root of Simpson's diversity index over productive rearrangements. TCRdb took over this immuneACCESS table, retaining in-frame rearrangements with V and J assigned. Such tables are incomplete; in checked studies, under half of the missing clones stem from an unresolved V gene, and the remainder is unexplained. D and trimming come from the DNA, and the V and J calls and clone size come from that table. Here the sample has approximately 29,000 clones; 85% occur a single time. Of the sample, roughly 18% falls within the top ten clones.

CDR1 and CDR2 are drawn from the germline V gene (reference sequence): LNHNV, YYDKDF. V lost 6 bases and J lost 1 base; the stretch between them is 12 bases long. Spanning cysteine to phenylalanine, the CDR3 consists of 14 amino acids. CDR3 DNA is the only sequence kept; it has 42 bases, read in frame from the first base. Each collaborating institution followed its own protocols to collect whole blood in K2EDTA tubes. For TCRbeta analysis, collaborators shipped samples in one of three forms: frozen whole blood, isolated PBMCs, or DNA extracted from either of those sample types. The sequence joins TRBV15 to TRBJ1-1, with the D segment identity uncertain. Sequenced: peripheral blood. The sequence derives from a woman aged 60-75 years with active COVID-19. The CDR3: CATRVFPGNTEAFF. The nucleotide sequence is TGTGCCACCAGAGTTTTCCCGGGGAACACTGAAGCTTTCTTT.